This T cell receptor (beta chain) was sequenced in a study of T cells after yellow fever vaccination. General study findings and limits: Of the clonotypes, a small share occurred in both CD4 and CD8 compartments. Re-detected after boosting: most primary clones, almost 97% of CD4 and about 90% of CD8. High-abundance clonotypes from the bulk population could contaminate FACS-sorted repertoires.

CDR3 length: 14 amino acids. Germline lookup yields CDR1 SGHTA and CDR2 FQGNSA. Between the trimmed V and J ends, which lost 5 bases and 2 bases, there was a span of 12 bases. TCRdb re-derived calls from the 5' RACE reads in MiXCR, one entry per CDR3 protein. The data contain around 320,000 distinct CDR3 sequences, 8.7% of them seen just once; the ten biggest clones take up around 3.1%. In its sample, this clonotype was seen many times. Its antigen is as yet unknown. This TCR came from a man aged 18-30 years who received the YFV17D yellow fever vaccine. The chain has TRBV7-2 and TRBJ1-1; D is ambiguous. Sequences were derived from CD4+ T cells sorted from PBMCs, sampled 5 days after the yellow fever booster vaccination. Here the CDR3 DNA reads TGTGCCAGCAGCCCCCGCAGAGGAAACACTGAAGCTTTCTTT. Amino acids: CASSPRRGNTEAFF.